This T cell receptor beta chain came from a study of T cell repertoires in aging, cancer and after chemotherapy. A mixed TRB-A/B primer pool amplified rearranged TRB by multiplex touch-down PCR. TCRdb itself ran the multiplex PCR reads through MiXCR, one entry per CDR3 protein. The data contain 4,500 to 5,500 distinct CDR3 sequences, around 29% of them singletons. The template was genomic DNA from peripheral blood, not RNA. The CDR3 contains 16 residues. Germline lookup yields CDR1 SGHRS and CDR2 YFSETQ. The V and J ends lost 5 bases and 2 bases, in that order; junction bases with no gene match: 6. This chain joins TRBV5-1 and TRBJ2-2; 10 bases map to TRBD2. The TCR comes from a human donor with a blood cancer. The donor label of this sample is uncertain. Sequencing was done on a sample of blood. CDR3 nucleotide sequence: TGCGCCAGCAGGACGGCTAGCGGGGGAAACACCGGGGAGCTGTTTTTT. This translates into CASRTASGGNTGELFF.